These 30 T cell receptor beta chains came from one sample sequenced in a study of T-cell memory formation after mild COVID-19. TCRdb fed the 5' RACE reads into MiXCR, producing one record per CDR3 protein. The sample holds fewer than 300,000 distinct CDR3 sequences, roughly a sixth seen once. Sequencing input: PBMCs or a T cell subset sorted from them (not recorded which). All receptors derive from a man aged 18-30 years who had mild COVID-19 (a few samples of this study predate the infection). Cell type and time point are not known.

The CDR3 loop is CAISESTGTPYEQYF. The CDR3 region has the DNA TGTGCCATCAGTGAGAGCACGGGGACTCCGTACGAGCAGTACTTC. The gene calls are TRBV10-3 and TRBJ2-7; D might be TRBD2 (6 bases). V lost 2 bases, J lost 4 bases, and 15 bases lay in between. Germline V lookup: CDR1 ENHRY, CDR2 SYGVKD. The CDR3 has 15 residues.

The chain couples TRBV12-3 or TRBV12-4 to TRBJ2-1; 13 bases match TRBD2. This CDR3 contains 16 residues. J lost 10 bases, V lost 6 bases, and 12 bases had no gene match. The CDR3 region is CASSLGLAGASGEQFF. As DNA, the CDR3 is TGTGCCAGCAGCCTCGGACTAGCGGGGGCCTCTGGGGAGCAGTTCTTC.

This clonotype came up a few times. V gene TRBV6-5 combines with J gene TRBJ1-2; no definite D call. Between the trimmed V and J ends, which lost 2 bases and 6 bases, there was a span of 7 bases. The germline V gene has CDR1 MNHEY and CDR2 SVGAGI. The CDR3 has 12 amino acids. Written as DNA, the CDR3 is TGTGCCAGCAGTTACCCTCCTGATGGCTACACCTTC. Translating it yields CASSYPPDGYTF.

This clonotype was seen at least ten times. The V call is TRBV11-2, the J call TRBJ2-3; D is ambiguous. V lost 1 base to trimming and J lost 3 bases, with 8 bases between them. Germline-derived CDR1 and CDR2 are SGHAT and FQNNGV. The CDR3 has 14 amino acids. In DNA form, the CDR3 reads TGTGCCAGCAGCTTAGGAGCTCTGACAGATACGCAGTATTTT. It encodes CASSLGALTDTQYF.

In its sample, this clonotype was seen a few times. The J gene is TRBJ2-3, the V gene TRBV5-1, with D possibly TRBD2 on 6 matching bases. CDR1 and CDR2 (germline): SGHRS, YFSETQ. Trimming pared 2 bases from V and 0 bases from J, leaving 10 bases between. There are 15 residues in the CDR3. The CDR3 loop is CASSFNGGSTDTQYF. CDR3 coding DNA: TGCGCCAGCAGCTTTAACGGGGGAAGCACAGATACGCAGTATTTT.

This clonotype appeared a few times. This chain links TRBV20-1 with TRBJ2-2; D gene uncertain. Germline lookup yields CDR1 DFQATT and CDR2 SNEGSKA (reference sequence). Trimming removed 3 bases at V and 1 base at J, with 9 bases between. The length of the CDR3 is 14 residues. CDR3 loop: CSARVPENTGELFF. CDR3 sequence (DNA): TGCAGTGCTAGGGTCCCGGAGAACACCGGGGAGCTGTTTTTT.

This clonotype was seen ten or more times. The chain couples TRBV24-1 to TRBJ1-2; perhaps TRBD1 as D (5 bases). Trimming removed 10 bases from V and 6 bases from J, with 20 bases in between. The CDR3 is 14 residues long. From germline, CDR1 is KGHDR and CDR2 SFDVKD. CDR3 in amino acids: CATQTNGALDGYTF. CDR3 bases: TGTGCCACTCAGACCAACGGGGCCTTGGATGGCTACACCTTC.

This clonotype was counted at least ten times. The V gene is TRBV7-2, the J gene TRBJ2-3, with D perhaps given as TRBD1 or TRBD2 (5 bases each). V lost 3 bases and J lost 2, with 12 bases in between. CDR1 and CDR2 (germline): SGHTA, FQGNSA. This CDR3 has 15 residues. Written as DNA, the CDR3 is TGTGCCAGCAGCTTCAGTCGGGGCCTCACAGATACGCAGTATTTT. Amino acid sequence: CASSFSRGLTDTQYF.

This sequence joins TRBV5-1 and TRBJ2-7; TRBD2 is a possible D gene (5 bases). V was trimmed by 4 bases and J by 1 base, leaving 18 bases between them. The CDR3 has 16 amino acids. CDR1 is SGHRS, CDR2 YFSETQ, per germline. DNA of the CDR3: TGCGCCAGCAGCGATTCCCTTGACCGGGGATCCTACGAGCAGTACTTC. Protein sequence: CASSDSLDRGSYEQYF.

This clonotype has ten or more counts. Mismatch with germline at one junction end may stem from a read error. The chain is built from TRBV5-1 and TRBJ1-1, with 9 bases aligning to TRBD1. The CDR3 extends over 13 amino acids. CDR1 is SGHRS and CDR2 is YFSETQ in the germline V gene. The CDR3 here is CASSLDRGTEAFF. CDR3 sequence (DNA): TGTGCCAGCAGTTTGGACAGGGGCACTGAAGCTTTCTTT.

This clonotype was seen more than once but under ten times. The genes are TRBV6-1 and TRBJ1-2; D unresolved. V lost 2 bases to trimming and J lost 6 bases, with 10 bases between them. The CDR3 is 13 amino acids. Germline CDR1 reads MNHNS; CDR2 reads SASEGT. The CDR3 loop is CASSEYPADGYTF. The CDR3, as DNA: TGTGCCAGCAGTGAATACCCCGCCGATGGCTACACCTTC.

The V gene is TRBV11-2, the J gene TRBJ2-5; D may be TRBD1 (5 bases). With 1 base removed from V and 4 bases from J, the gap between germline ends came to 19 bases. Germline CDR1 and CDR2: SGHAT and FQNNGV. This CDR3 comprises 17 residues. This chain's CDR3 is CASSLAPQGLTGETQYF. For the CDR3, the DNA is TGTGCCAGCAGCTTAGCCCCGCAGGGCCTAACCGGAGAGACCCAGTACTTC.

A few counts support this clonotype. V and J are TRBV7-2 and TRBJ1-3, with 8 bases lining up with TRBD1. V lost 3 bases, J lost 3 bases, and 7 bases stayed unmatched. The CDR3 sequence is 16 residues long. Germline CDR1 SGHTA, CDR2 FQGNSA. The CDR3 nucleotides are TGTGCCAGCAGCTTCGCGGACAGGGAAGATGGAAACACCATATATTTT. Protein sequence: CASSFADREDGNTIYF.

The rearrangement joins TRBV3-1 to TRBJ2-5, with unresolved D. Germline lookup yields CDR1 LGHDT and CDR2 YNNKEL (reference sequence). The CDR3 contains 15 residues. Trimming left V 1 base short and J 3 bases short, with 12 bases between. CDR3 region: CASSQVFRIEETQYF. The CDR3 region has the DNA TGTGCCAGCAGCCAAGTCTTCCGGATTGAAGAGACCCAGTACTTC.

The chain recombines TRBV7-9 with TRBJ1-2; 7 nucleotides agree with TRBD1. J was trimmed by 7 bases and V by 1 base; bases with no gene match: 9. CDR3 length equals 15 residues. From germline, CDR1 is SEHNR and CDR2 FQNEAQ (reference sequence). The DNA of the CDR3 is TGTGCCAGCAGCTTAGGCAACACAGGGGCCTCTGGCTACACCTTC. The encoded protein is CASSLGNTGASGYTF.

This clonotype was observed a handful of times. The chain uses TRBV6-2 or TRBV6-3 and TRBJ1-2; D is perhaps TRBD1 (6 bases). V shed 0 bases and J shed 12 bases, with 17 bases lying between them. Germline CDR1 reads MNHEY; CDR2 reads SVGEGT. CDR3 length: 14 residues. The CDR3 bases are TGTGCCAGCAGTTACTCGGCCTACAGGGAGTACGACACCTTC. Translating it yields CASSYSAYREYDTF.

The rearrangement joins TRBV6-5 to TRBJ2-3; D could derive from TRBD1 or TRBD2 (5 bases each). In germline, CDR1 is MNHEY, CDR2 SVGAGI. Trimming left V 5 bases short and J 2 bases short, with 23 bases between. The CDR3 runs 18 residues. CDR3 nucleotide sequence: TGTGCCAGCAGTATCAGACAAGAGGGGTTACCACCCACAGATACGCAGTATTTT. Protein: CASSIRQEGLPPTDTQYF.

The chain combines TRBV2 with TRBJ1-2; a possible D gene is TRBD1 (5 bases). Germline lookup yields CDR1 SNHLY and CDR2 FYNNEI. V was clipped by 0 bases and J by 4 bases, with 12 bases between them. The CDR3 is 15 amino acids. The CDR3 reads CASSEAAGWSYGYTF. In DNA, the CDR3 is TGTGCCAGCAGTGAAGCTGCAGGGTGGAGCTATGGCTACACCTTC.

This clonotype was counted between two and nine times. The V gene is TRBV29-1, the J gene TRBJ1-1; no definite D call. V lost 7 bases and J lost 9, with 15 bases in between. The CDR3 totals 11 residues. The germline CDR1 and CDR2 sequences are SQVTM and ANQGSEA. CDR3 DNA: TGCAGCGCCCCGGTGGGGAACCAAGCTTTCTTT. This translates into CSAPVGNQAFF.

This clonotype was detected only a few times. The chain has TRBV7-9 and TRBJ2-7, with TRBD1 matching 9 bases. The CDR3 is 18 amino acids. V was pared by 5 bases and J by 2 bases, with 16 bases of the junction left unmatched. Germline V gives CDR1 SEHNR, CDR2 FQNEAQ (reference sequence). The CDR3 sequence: CASSQLKGTGTGTYEQYV. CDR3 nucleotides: TGTGCCAGCAGCCAGCTTAAGGGCACCGGGACAGGGACCTACGAGCAGTACGTC.

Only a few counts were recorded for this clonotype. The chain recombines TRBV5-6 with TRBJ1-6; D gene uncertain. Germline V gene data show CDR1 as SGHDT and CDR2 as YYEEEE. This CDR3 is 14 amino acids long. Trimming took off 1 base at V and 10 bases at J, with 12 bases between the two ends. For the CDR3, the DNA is TGTGCCAGCAGCTTGCCGGGGTCGGGATCACCCCTCCACTTT. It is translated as CASSLPGSGSPLHF.

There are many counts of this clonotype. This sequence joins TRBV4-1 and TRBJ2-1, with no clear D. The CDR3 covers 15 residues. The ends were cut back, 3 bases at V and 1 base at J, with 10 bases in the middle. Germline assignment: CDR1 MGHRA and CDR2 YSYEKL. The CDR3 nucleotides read TGCGCCAGCAGCCACCGACTGAATTCCTACAATGAGCAGTTCTTC. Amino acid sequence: CASSHRLNSYNEQFF.

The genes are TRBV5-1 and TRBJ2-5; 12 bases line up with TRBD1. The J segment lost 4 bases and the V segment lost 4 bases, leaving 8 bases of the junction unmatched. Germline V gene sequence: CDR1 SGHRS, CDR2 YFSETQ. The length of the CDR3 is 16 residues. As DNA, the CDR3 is TGCGCCAGCAGCCCGGGACAGGGGGCAACGGGAGAGACCCAGTACTTC. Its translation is CASSPGQGATGETQYF.

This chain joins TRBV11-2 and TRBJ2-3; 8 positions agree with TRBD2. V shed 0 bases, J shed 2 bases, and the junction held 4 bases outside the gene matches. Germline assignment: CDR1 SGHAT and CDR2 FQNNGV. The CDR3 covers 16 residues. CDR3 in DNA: TGTGCCAGCAGCTTAGAGGCGGGGGGCCCCACAGATACGCAGTATTTT. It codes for CASSLEAGGPTDTQYF.

This CDR3 is CASSPPGRHTGELFF. In DNA form, the CDR3 reads TGCGCCAGCAGCCCACCGGGACGGCACACCGGGGAGCTGTTTTTT. The gene calls are TRBV4-3 and TRBJ2-2, with D perhaps TRBD1 or TRBD2 (5 bases each). Trimming cost V 4 bases and J 3 bases, with 12 bases left between them. The CDR3 has 15 residues. Germline V gene data show CDR1 as LGHNA and CDR2 as YSLEER.

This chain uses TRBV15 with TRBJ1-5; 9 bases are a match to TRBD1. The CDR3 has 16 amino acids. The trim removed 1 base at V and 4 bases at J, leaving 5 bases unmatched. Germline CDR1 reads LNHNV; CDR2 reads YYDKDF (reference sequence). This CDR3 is CATSRGDRDGNQPQHF. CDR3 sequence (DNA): TGTGCCACCAGCAGAGGGGACAGGGATGGGAATCAGCCCCAGCATTTT.

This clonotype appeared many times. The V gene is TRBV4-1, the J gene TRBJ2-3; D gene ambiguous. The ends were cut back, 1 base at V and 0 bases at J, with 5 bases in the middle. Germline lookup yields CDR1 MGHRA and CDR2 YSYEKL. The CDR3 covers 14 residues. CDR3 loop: CASSQADSTDTQYF. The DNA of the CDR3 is TGCGCCAGCAGCCAAGCTGATAGCACAGATACGCAGTATTTT.

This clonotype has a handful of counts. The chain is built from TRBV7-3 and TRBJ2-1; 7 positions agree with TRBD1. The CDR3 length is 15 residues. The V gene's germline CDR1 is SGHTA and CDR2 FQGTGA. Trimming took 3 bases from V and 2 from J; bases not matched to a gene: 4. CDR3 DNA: TGTGCCAGCAGCTTCGGGACAGCAGCCTACAATGAGCAGTTCTTC. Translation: CASSFGTAAYNEQFF. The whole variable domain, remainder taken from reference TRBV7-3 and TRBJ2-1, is GAGVSQTPSNKVTEKGKYVELRCDPISGHTALYWYRQSLGQGPEFLIYFQGTGAADDSGLPNDRFFAVRPEGSVSTLKIQRTERGDSAVYLCASSFGTAAYNEQFFGPGTRLTVL.

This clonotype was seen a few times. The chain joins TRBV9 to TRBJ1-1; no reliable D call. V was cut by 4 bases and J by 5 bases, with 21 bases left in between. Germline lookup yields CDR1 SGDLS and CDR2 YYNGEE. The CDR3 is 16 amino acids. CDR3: CASSPLQISAATEAFF. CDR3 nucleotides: TGTGCCAGCAGCCCCCTTCAAATTTCAGCGGCAACTGAAGCTTTCTTT.

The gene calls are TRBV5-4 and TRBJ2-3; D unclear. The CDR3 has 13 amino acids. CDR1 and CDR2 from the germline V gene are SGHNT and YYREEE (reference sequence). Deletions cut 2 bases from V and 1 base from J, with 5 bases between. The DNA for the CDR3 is TGTGCCAGCAGCTTCTGGCGCACAGATACGCAGTATTTT. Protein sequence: CASSFWRTDTQYF. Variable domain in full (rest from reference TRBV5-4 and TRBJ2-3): ETGVTQSPTHLIKTRGQQVTLRCSSQSGHNTVSWYQQALGQGPQFIFQYYREEENGRGNFPPRFSGLQFPNYSSELNVNALELDDSALYLCASSFWRTDTQYFGPGTRLTVL.